A selection of T cell receptor beta chains follows, all from one sample in a study of Tregs in tolerant kidney transplant recipients. Clones were sequenced by immunoSEQ multiplex PCR, and TCRdb holds only the in-frame ones, with some missing. The sample consists of more than 90,000 clones, roughly 93% of them appearing once. Sequenced here: CD4+ T cells from blood (PBMCs), sampled 12 months after the transplant. These receptors were collected from a human patient who received a combined kidney and bone marrow transplant. A share of the T cells may be of graft donor origin. Both conserved end residues are part of each CDR3. A D gene is named only where the DNA matches it firmly. Clone size is stated in some rows and not others, as once, few, many or a class when expanded.

d_call	cdr3_length	v_call	clone_size	j_call	cdr3_aa
NA	14	TRBV7-9	NA	TRBJ1-1	CASSYDRFYTEAFF
NA	14	TRBV5-4	NA	TRBJ2-7	CASSGALASYEQYF
NA	13	TRBV19	once	TRBJ2-7	CASSLGLLAEQYF
TRBD1	15	TRBV2	NA	TRBJ2-1	CASSGGQGAYNEQFF
TRBD2	17	TRBV5-1	NA	TRBJ2-1	CASSTQGASGGWNEQFF
TRBD2	17	TRBV7-9	NA	NA	CASSQGLAGVASDEQYF
TRBD1	15	TRBV18	once	TRBJ1-1	CASSSTGTAISEAFF
TRBD2	17	TRBV11-2	NA	TRBJ2-3	CASSYRLAGGRGDTQYF
TRBD1	15	TRBV7-8	NA	TRBJ2-3	CASSPRDRVRDTQYF
NA	14	TRBV19	once	TRBJ1-6	CASSPREGNSPLHF
NA	17	TRBV4-1	NA	TRBJ2-5	CASSQPGQHIIQETQYF
NA	14	TRBV7-8	NA	TRBJ1-1	CASSPGQTNTEAFF
TRBD1	13	TRBV30	NA	TRBJ1-1	CAWKGQPNTEAFF
TRBD1	13	TRBV30	NA	TRBJ1-1	CAWSRTGNTEAFF
TRBD1	15	TRBV18	NA	TRBJ1-1	CASSQKQGGTTEAFF
TRBD1	16	TRBV9	few	TRBJ1-6	CASSLGQGANNSPLHF
NA	15	TRBV7-9	NA	TRBJ2-1	CASSLVRDKHNEQFF
TRBD2	16	TRBV15	once	TRBJ2-3	CATSEGLASSTDTQYF
TRBD1	14	TRBV7-2	NA	TRBJ1-2	CASSFGDRPYGYTF
NA	15	TRBV11-3	NA	TRBJ2-1	CASSLGGLADNEQFF
TRBD1	18	TRBV28	NA	TRBJ1-5	CASSPGQGRPYSNQPQHF
TRBD1	15	TRBV10-3	NA	TRBJ2-7	CAISATGAISYEQYF
NA	17	TRBV5-5	NA	TRBJ1-3	CASSLPPTVNSGNTIYF